The 19 T cell receptor beta chains in this list originate from one sample, sequenced in a study of tumor-infiltrating lymphocytes in primary liver carcinoma. The study extracted blood RNA from unsorted whole blood and also extracted germline DNA. The input was about 500 ng total RNA; TCR beta cDNA was made from it with a constant-region primer. Libraries for TCR beta were built through three nested multiplex PCR rounds, which together made up a slightly modified ARM-PCR procedure. With TRBV1-TRBV30 forward primers and a C-beta reverse primer, the first two PCR rounds were run for roughly 10 cycles each. TCRdb called the multiplex PCR reads again in MiXCR, with one record for every CDR3 protein. The profile covers fewer than 400,000 distinct CDR3 sequences, with 50% to 70% appearing a single time and around 9.5% taken by the ten largest. Sequences were obtained from peripheral blood. Receptors originate from a man aged 40-49 years with primary liver carcinoma and hepatitis B virus infection.

Concerning this clonotype: A clone one base away is much larger, so this may be a read error. The rearrangement joins TRBV4-2 to TRBJ2-2; D may be TRBD1 (5 bases). Trimming cost V 0 bases and J 0 bases, with 17 bases left between them. Germline V gene data show CDR1 as LGHNA and CDR2 as YNFKEQ. The CDR3 covers 19 residues. This chain's CDR3 is CASSQEGVVAVPNTGELFF. The CDR3 DNA is TGTGCCAGCAGCCAAGAAGGGGTAGTAGCAGTACCGAACACCGGGGAGCTGTTTTTT.

There are a few counts of this clonotype. The chain employs TRBV5-1 and TRBJ2-3, with TRBD1 matching 7 bases. The length of the CDR3 is 13 residues. Unmatched junction bases numbered 5, after V lost 4 bases and J lost 6 bases. Germline CDR1 SGHRS, CDR2 YFSETQ. CDR3 amino acids: CASSPDRMDTQYF. The CDR3 nucleotides are TGCGCCAGCAGCCCGGACAGGATGGATACGCAGTATTTT.

As regards this clonotype: A much bigger clone sits one base away, suggesting this may be a read error. This chain connects TRBV6-2 or TRBV6-3 to TRBJ2-7; a possible D gene is TRBD2 (6 bases). This CDR3 has 14 residues. Trimming cost V 4 bases and J 3 bases, with 13 bases left between them. Germline loops: CDR1 MNHEY, CDR2 SVGEGT. Here the CDR3 reads CASSCGTFGYEQYF. CDR3 coding DNA: TGTGCCAGCAGTTGCGGGACTTTCGGCTACGAGCAGTACTTC.

The chain employs TRBV12-3 or TRBV12-4 and TRBJ2-1; D is undetermined. The ends were cut back, 7 bases at V and 7 bases at J, with 11 bases in the middle. The CDR3 extends over 12 amino acids. The CDR3 DNA follows: TGTGCCAGCACTCGTTTGAGTAATGAGCAGTTCTTC. It codes for CASTRLSNEQFF.

J is TRBJ2-1 and V is TRBV12-2; the table names TRBD1, a call not compared with the DNA. The J call is uncertain, as TRBJ2-7 better fits the DNA end. TRBV12-2 is tagged as a pseudogene. This CDR3 region has 17 residues. In DNA, the CDR3 is TGTGCAAGTCGCATCGGGACAGCCCGAGGGAACTCCTACGAGCAGTACTTC. This gives the protein CASRIGTARGNSYEQYF.

The chain couples TRBV7-9 to TRBJ2-1; 7 nucleotides match TRBD2. Losses at the gene ends were 8 bases for V and 3 bases for J; bases not matched to a gene: 13. This CDR3 region has 16 residues. From germline, CDR1 is SEHNR and CDR2 FQNEAQ (reference sequence). Here the CDR3 reads CASGPETGLNYNEQFF. DNA for the CDR3: TGTGCCAGCGGCCCAGAGACGGGACTAAACTACAATGAGCAGTTCTTC.

V and J are TRBV7-9 and TRBJ2-5; no definite D call. Deletions cut 0 bases from V and 11 bases from J, with 13 bases between. The CDR3 totals 13 residues. Germline V lookup: CDR1 SEHNR, CDR2 FQNEAQ (reference sequence). The DNA for the CDR3 is TGTGCCAGCAGCTTAGCGCTGAGTCGTCGGCAGTACTTC. It specifies CASSLALSRRQYF.

This clonotype was observed a few times. V gene TRBV20-1 combines with J gene TRBJ2-5; the D is unclear. CDR1 is DFQATT, CDR2 SNEGSKA, per germline (reference sequence). Trimming cost V 0 bases and J 4 bases, with 15 bases left between them. CDR3 size: 15 residues. The CDR3 spells CSARDVDEVLETQYF. CDR3 sequence (DNA): TGCAGTGCTAGAGATGTGGACGAAGTTTTAGAGACCCAGTACTTC.

This clonotype has more than one count but fewer than ten. A read error is possible here, since a much larger clone lies one base away. The gene calls are TRBV29-1 and TRBJ2-3; maybe TRBD2 (7 bases). Trimming stripped 2 bases from V and 2 bases from J, with 11 bases between. The CDR3 loop spans 14 amino acids. Germline CDR1 reads SQVTM; CDR2 reads ANQGSEA. CDR3 amino acids: CSVEYGGLTDTQYF. CDR3 nucleotides: TGCAGCGTTGAATACGGGGGGCTCACAGATACGCAGTATTTT.

Remarks on this clonotype: The junction departs from germline at one end; a sequencing error may be responsible. V usage is TRBV10-3 and J usage is TRBJ2-2, with 9 nucleotides matching TRBD2. From germline, CDR1 is ENHRY and CDR2 SYGVKD. The CDR3 totals 17 residues. CDR3 coding DNA: TGTGCCATCAGCGCCGATAGGATTAGCGGGAGAATTGGGGAGCTATTTTTT. Translation gives CAISADRISGRIGELFF.

The chain joins TRBV5-5 to TRBJ2-3, with D uncertain. The CDR3 sequence is 14 residues long. Trimming removed 3 bases from V and 4 bases from J, with 12 bases in between. CDR1 SGHKS and CDR2 YYEKEE come from the germline V gene (reference sequence). The CDR3 bases are TGTGCCAGCAGCTCCTCTCCCTCGCCAGATACGCAGTATTTT. This codes for CASSSSPSPDTQYF.

A word on this clonotype: A much larger clone sits a single nucleotide away, making a read error possible. J is TRBJ1-5 and V is TRBV5-5; D gene uncertain. CDR1 is SGHKS, CDR2 YYEKEE, per germline (reference sequence). The CDR3 is 13 amino acids. DNA for the CDR3: TGTGACAGCAGCTCAATCAGCAATCAGCCCCAGCATTTT. Amino acids: CDSSSISNQPQHF.

A remark on this clonotype: Mismatch with germline at one junction end may stem from a read error. This sequence joins TRBV11-1 and TRBJ2-1; 11 bases agree with TRBD2. This CDR3 is 19 amino acids long. Germline V gene sequence: CDR1 SGHAT, CDR2 FQDESV (reference sequence). The CDR3 loop reads CASSFKASGRLVSYIEQFF. The DNA of the CDR3 is TGTGCCAGCAGCTTTAAGGCTAGCGGGAGGCTGGTCTCCTACATTGAGCAGTTCTTC.

The V call is TRBV6-2 or TRBV6-3, the J call TRBJ2-3, with D maybe TRBD2 (7 bases). The CDR3 has 18 residues. V dropped 2 bases and J dropped 4 bases, with 22 bases sitting between them. Germline V lookup: CDR1 MNHEY, CDR2 SVGEGT. CDR3 amino acids: CASSYGGGGTVVADTQYF. CDR3 DNA: TGTGCCAGCAGTTACGGGGGAGGGGGGACGGTTGTCGCAGATACGCAGTATTTT.

This clonotype showed up many times. The chain combines TRBV6-1 with TRBJ1-1; a possible D gene is TRBD1 (6 bases). The CDR3 is 14 amino acids. V lost 7 bases, J lost 4 bases, and 16 bases lay in between. Germline V CDR1 and CDR2: MNHNS, SASEGT. In DNA, the CDR3 is TGTGCCAGCACCGAGCAGGGGCAGGTCACTGAAGCTTTCTTT. Residues: CASTEQGQVTEAFF.

The rearrangement uses TRBV5-1 and TRBJ2-3; 7 nucleotides line up with TRBD2. There are 16 residues in the CDR3. CDR1 SGHRS and CDR2 YFSETQ come from the germline V gene. V dropped 4 bases and J dropped 6; count of bases not matched to a gene: 14. The CDR3 is CASSLDGAGILDTQYF. For the CDR3, the DNA is TGCGCCAGCAGCCTCGATGGAGCGGGAATTCTGGATACGCAGTATTTT.

Of note for this clonotype: Germline is not matched at one junction end, which may reflect a read error. This chain joins TRBV5-1 and TRBJ1-5; no definite D call. CDR3 size: 13 residues. Germline CDR1 and CDR2: SGHRS and YFSETQ. The CDR3 loop reads CASSFDTDQPHHF. DNA of the CDR3: TGTGCCAGCAGCTTTGATACAGATCAGCCCCATCATTTT.

For this clonotype: Relative to the germline gene, one junction end is altered; a read error may explain this. The chain carries TRBV28 and TRBJ2-3; D might be TRBD1 (5 bases). Germline V gene data show CDR1 as MDHEN and CDR2 as SYDVKM. This CDR3 is 17 amino acids long. In nucleotides, the CDR3 is TGTGCCAGCAGTTTACCCCACTGGGGCGGACGCACAGATACGCAGTGTTTT. Encoded protein: CASSLPHWGGRTDTQCF.

Comments on this clonotype: This may be a read error, as it is one base from a much larger clone. The V call is TRBV4-3, the J call TRBJ2-3; D possibly corresponds to TRBD2 (6 bases). V gave up 1 base and J gave up 1 base, with 9 bases separating them. The CDR3 is 15 residues long. The germline CDR1 and CDR2 sequences are LGHNA and YSLEER. Written as DNA, the CDR3 is TGCGCCAGCAGCCAAGCGGGGGTGGGCACAGATACGCAGTATTTT. Residues: CASSQAGVGTDTQYF.